These T cell receptor beta chains were read from a single sample in a study of control samples from healthy donors and cancer patients. Repertoires were generated with immunoSEQ multiplex PCR, while TCRdb's copy carries only in-frame clones and drops some. The sample holds about 69,000 clones, more than 75% seen once. Sequences were obtained from PBMCs. The source of these receptors is a woman aged 45 to 65 with lung cancer. The CDR3 runs from the conserved cysteine through the conserved F or W.

j_call: TRBJ1-5
v_call: TRBV24-1
cdr3_aa: CATSEGRQPQHF

j_call: TRBJ1-5
v_call: TRBV29-1
cdr3_aa: CSVGEQLNQPQHF

j_call: TRBJ1-4
v_call: TRBV4-3
cdr3_aa: CTSSQEGATNEKLFF

j_call: TRBJ1-5
v_call: TRBV2
cdr3_aa: CASSESQTFMGNQPQHF

j_call: TRBJ2-2
v_call: TRBV7-2
cdr3_aa: CAINRVKNTGELFF

j_call: TRBJ1-5
v_call: TRBV7-2
cdr3_aa: CASSLDSYNQPQHF

j_call: TRBJ1-1
v_call: TRBV13
cdr3_aa: CASSLQGERAFF

j_call: TRBJ1-5
v_call: TRBV18
cdr3_aa: CASSPIGGQGGSLPAQHF

j_call: TRBJ2-3
v_call: TRBV15
cdr3_aa: CATSRDRTSTDTQYF

j_call: TRBJ1-2
v_call: TRBV4-3
cdr3_aa: CASSQDRQVNYGYTF

j_call: TRBJ2-2
v_call: TRBV18
cdr3_aa: CASSPAGLASNTGELFF

j_call: TRBJ1-5
v_call: TRBV5-1
cdr3_aa: CASSPTGRGGQPQHF

j_call: TRBJ1-2
v_call: TRBV10-3
cdr3_aa: CAISAGSGYGYTF

j_call: TRBJ2-1
v_call: TRBV6-6
cdr3_aa: CASTPLRSSSYNEQFF

j_call: TRBJ2-2
v_call: TRBV11-2
cdr3_aa: CASSLVSRAGELFF

j_call: TRBJ1-5
v_call: TRBV6-2/TRBV6-3
cdr3_aa: CASSSFEGLPQHF

j_call: TRBJ1-5
v_call: TRBV24-1
cdr3_aa: CATSDARTGGNQPQHF

j_call: TRBJ2-7
v_call: TRBV19
cdr3_aa: CASKVGPGRREQYF

j_call: TRBJ1-1
v_call: TRBV18
cdr3_aa: CASSPETGWNTEAFF

j_call: TRBJ2-1
v_call: TRBV19
cdr3_aa: CASSPGTGGYNEQFF

j_call: TRBJ2-7
v_call: TRBV24-1
cdr3_aa: CATSVNSFEQYF

j_call: TRBJ1-1
v_call: TRBV2
cdr3_aa: CASTRLGTEAFF

j_call: TRBJ2-1
v_call: TRBV6-2/TRBV6-3
cdr3_aa: CASSYDGPLKFF

j_call: TRBJ2-3
v_call: TRBV10-3
cdr3_aa: CAISDRGKTDLTKPTDTQYF

j_call: TRBJ2-7
v_call: TRBV18
cdr3_aa: CASSQTSPTEQYF

j_call: TRBJ2-7
v_call: TRBV6-2/TRBV6-3
cdr3_aa: CASSSFADRGLSEQYF

j_call: TRBJ2-3
v_call: TRBV5-4
cdr3_aa: CASSLRGGLRTDTQYF

j_call: TRBJ1-6
v_call: TRBV12-5
cdr3_aa: CASGLRTGRNSPLHF

j_call: TRBJ2-1
v_call: TRBV6-2/TRBV6-3
cdr3_aa: CASSPGTKNNEQFF

j_call: TRBJ2-7
v_call: TRBV29-1
cdr3_aa: CSVTDPGEQYF

j_call: TRBJ2-5
v_call: TRBV7-9
cdr3_aa: CASSPDSAQTQYF

j_call: TRBJ2-3
v_call: TRBV6-2/TRBV6-3
cdr3_aa: CASSLGESSTDTQYF

j_call: TRBJ2-5
v_call: TRBV20-1
cdr3_aa: CSGEETQYF

j_call: TRBJ2-3
v_call: TRBV18
cdr3_aa: CASSPDRYEDTQYF

j_call: TRBJ1-1
v_call: TRBV19
cdr3_aa: CASSPPGGKNTEAFF

j_call: TRBJ1-3
v_call: TRBV5-4
cdr3_aa: CASSSSGTGMRTIYF

j_call: TRBJ1-2
v_call: TRBV5-4
cdr3_aa: CASSLRTGDGYTF

j_call: TRBJ2-3
v_call: TRBV4-1
cdr3_aa: CASSQDGGGDTDTQYF